The 14 T cell receptor beta chains below come from one sample, sequenced in a study of cytomegalovirus exposure and HLA in healthy donors. Sequencing was performed with immunoSEQ multiplex PCR; in TCRdb, only in-frame clones are kept and a portion is missing. The sample has 47,000 or so clones; roughly 93% are singletons. Specimen: PBMCs. These receptors were obtained from a man aged 18 to 29 in good health and CMV-seronegative.

This clone was seen once. Other DNA sequences of this sample code for an identical CDR3. This chain uses TRBV6-1 with TRBJ2-7; D call uncertain. Germline CDR1 is MNHNS and CDR2 is SASEGT. The CDR3 is made up of 13 amino acids. Trimming took off 1 base at V and 1 base at J, with 5 bases between the two ends. The CDR3 is CASSEGLSYEQYF. The CDR3 DNA reads TGTGCCAGCAGTGAAGGGCTGTCCTACGAGCAGTACTTC.

The rearrangement links TRBV11-2 to TRBJ2-7, with D perhaps TRBD2 (5 bases). Trimming shortened V by 5 bases and J by 3 bases, and 11 bases separated the two germline ends. Germline V CDR1 and CDR2: SGHAT, FQNNGV. The CDR3 runs to 13 residues. The CDR3 protein is CASSPGLGYEQYF. The CDR3 DNA follows: TGTGCCAGCAGCCCCGGACTGGGCTACGAGCAGTACTTC.

The rearrangement links TRBV18 to TRBJ2-1; D is uncertain. V was pared by 0 bases and J by 2 bases, with 11 bases between. The CDR3 sequence is 16 residues long. The germline V gene encodes CDR1 KGHSH and CDR2 LQKENI. For the CDR3, the DNA is TGTGCCAGCTCACCACCAGGTTTAACAGCCTACAATGAGCAGTTCTTC. As protein: CASSPPGLTAYNEQFF.

The CDR3 spells CASSLGGYYNEQFF. CDR3 nucleotides: TGTGCCAGCAGCTTAGGCGGTTACTACAATGAGCAGTTCTTC. This chain joins TRBV7-2 and TRBJ2-1, with unresolved D. The V and J ends lost 1 base and 3 bases respectively, with 7 bases between them. The germline gives CDR1 SGHTA, CDR2 FQGNSA. The CDR3 sequence is 14 residues long.

The chain combines TRBV6-5 with TRBJ1-1; no reliable D call. The germline V gene encodes CDR1 MNHEY and CDR2 SVGAGI. There are 14 residues in the CDR3. The V end was cut by 3 bases, the J end by 3 bases, with 11 bases between. This CDR3 reads CASSYRWSHTEAFF. The DNA of the CDR3 is TGTGCCAGCAGTTATCGGTGGTCCCACACTGAAGCTTTCTTT.

The chain employs TRBV30 and TRBJ2-7; 12 bases map to TRBD2. There are 17 residues in the CDR3. Per the germline V gene, CDR1 is GTSNPN and CDR2 is SVGIG (reference sequence). The V and J ends lost 5 bases and 3 bases, in that order; junction bases with no gene match: 14. The CDR3 loop reads CAWGKTSGSSVNYEQYF. Here the CDR3 DNA reads TGTGCCTGGGGCAAGACTAGCGGGAGTAGTGTAAACTACGAGCAGTACTTC.

This chain connects TRBV7-9 to TRBJ2-7; TRBD1 matches at 7 bases. CDR3 length: 16 residues. J gave up 3 bases and V 0 bases, and 8 bases lay outside the gene matches. Germline lookup yields CDR1 SEHNR and CDR2 FQNEAQ (reference sequence). The CDR3 DNA sequence: TGTGCCAGCAGCTTAGCCAACAGGGGCGATGACTACGAGCAGTACTTC. This codes for CASSLANRGDDYEQYF.

In nucleotides, the CDR3 is TGTGCCAGCAGCTCCGACAGGGTTTTTGGCTACACCTTC. Its translation is CASSSDRVFGYTF. This chain links TRBV5-4 with TRBJ1-2; 7 bases align to TRBD1. The CDR3 is 13 amino acids. Losses at the gene ends were 3 bases for V and 7 bases for J; bases not matched to a gene: 6. Germline lookup yields CDR1 SGHNT and CDR2 YYREEE (reference sequence).

The V gene is TRBV2, the J gene TRBJ1-2; D ambiguous. Trimming took off 7 bases at V and 7 bases at J, with 7 bases between the two ends. The CDR3 loop spans 10 amino acids. The germline CDR1 and CDR2 sequences are SNHLY and FYNNEI. In DNA, the CDR3 is TGTGCCAGCAAACACCGTGGCTACACCTTC. This sequence encodes CASKHRGYTF.

This chain links TRBV30 with TRBJ2-1; D unclear. The ends were cut back, 5 bases at V and 0 bases at J, with 5 bases in the middle. The CDR3 consists of 12 residues. Germline V gene lookup returns CDR1 GTSNPN and CDR2 SVGIG (reference sequence). CDR3 bases: TGTGCCTGGGAGCACTCCTACAATGAGCAGTTCTTC. Amino acid sequence: CAWEHSYNEQFF.

The V and J genes are TRBV2 and TRBJ2-5; D possibly corresponds to TRBD2 (6 bases). Trimming cost V 5 bases and J 0 bases, with 10 bases left between them. There are 14 residues in the CDR3. Germline values: CDR1 SNHLY, CDR2 FYNNEI. The CDR3 region is CASSRRDYQETQYF. The CDR3 DNA sequence: TGTGCCAGCAGTCGCAGGGACTACCAAGAGACCCAGTACTTC.

This sequence joins TRBV27 and TRBJ2-7; 12 bases match TRBD1. The germline V gene encodes CDR1 MNHEY and CDR2 SMNVEV (reference sequence). This CDR3 contains 14 residues. The ends lost 3 bases at V and 4 bases at J; junction bases unmatched: 1. The CDR3 DNA follows: TGTGCCAGCAGTTTGGGACAGGGGGCGTACGAGCAGTACTTC. This sequence encodes CASSLGQGAYEQYF.

This chain joins TRBV7-9 and TRBJ2-1; possible D gene TRBD1, 5 bases. Germline lookup yields CDR1 SEHNR and CDR2 FQNEAQ (reference sequence). The CDR3 consists of 13 residues. The ends were cut back, 2 bases at V and 8 bases at J, with 10 bases in the middle. CDR3 coding DNA: TGTGCCAGCAGCTTACGACAGAACGATGAGCAGTTCTTC. It translates to CASSLRQNDEQFF. Drawing the rest from reference TRBV7-9 and TRBJ2-1, the complete variable domain is DTGVSQNPRHKITKRGQNVTFRCDPISEHNRLYWYRQTLGQGPEFLTYFQNEAQLEKSRLLSDRFSAERPKGSFSTLEIQRTEQGDSAMYLCASSLRQNDEQFFGPGTRLTVL.

The V gene is TRBV5-4, the J gene TRBJ1-1; D ambiguous. CDR3 length: 15 residues. V was pared by 0 bases and J by 5 bases, with 14 bases between. Germline V gene data show CDR1 as SGHNT and CDR2 as YYREEE (reference sequence). CDR3 residues: CASSLAAASGTEAFF. CDR3 nucleotide sequence: TGTGCCAGCAGCTTGGCGGCAGCCTCGGGGACTGAAGCTTTCTTT.